The 28 T cell receptor beta chains reported below all come from one sample, sequenced in a study of blood T cell repertoires in COVID-19. The method was immunoSEQ multiplex PCR; TCRdb's version includes in-frame clones alone and lacks a portion of them. This table holds 130,000 to 150,000 clones, roughly 83% found once. Sample: peripheral blood. These receptors were obtained from a woman of 80 years or more with acute or convalescent COVID-19.

The chain has TRBV7-3 and TRBJ1-1; no firm D call. V shed 1 base and J shed 1 base, with 7 bases lying between them. This CDR3 comprises 14 residues. The germline V gene encodes CDR1 SGHTA and CDR2 FQGTGA. In nucleotides, the CDR3 is TGTGCCAGCAGCTTAAAGGGAGGGAACACTGAAGCTTTCTTT. Translated, it gives CASSLKGGNTEAFF.

This chain links TRBV5-1 with TRBJ1-5; a weak D match, TRBD1 (5 bases). The germline CDR1 and CDR2 sequences are SGHRS and YFSETQ. Between the trimmed V and J ends, which lost 0 bases and 4 bases, there was a span of 11 bases. The CDR3 extends over 15 amino acids. The CDR3 protein is CASSLDVTGNQPQHF. The CDR3, as DNA: TGCGCCAGCAGCTTGGATGTTACAGGAAATCAGCCCCAGCATTTT.

The chain carries TRBV20-1 and TRBJ2-7; D not resolved. The CDR3 has 12 amino acids. V was shortened by 3 bases and J by 5 bases, with 11 bases between the two germline ends. CDR1 and CDR2 (germline): DFQATT, SNEGSKA (reference sequence). The CDR3: CSASQSGNEQYF. In nucleotides, the CDR3 is TGCAGTGCTAGTCAATCAGGCAACGAGCAGTACTTC.

The chain uses TRBV5-1 and TRBJ1-2, with D possibly TRBD1 on 5 matching bases. Germline V CDR1 and CDR2: SGHRS, YFSETQ. Trimming left V 0 bases short and J 2 bases short, with 11 bases between. The CDR3 length is 15 residues. DNA of the CDR3: TGCGCCAGCAGCTTGGGCAGGGCTACCAACTATGGCTACACCTTC. Protein sequence: CASSLGRATNYGYTF.

This clone occurred many times. The J gene is TRBJ1-2, the V gene TRBV30; the D gene is possibly TRBD1 (6 bases). CDR1 and CDR2 (germline): GTSNPN, SVGIG (reference sequence). This CDR3 is built from 13 residues. The V end lost 3 bases, the J end lost 7 bases, and 15 bases lay between the germline ends. DNA for the CDR3: TGTGCCTGGAGAAACAGGGAGATTTCTGGCTACACCTTC. It specifies CAWRNREISGYTF.

In its sample, this clone was seen a few times. V usage is TRBV5-6 and J usage is TRBJ1-2; perhaps TRBD1 as D (6 bases). V shed 0 bases and J shed 8 bases, with 8 bases lying between them. In germline, CDR1 is SGHDT, CDR2 YYEEEE. The CDR3 length is 12 residues. The CDR3, as DNA: TGTGCCAGCAGCTTGGGGACAGTGGGCTACACCTTC. Translating it yields CASSLGTVGYTF.

The gene calls are TRBV6-2 or TRBV6-3 and TRBJ2-3, with 8 bases fitting TRBD1. The V and J ends lost 2 bases and 1 base, in that order; junction bases with no gene match: 5. The CDR3 length is 16 residues. CDR1 MNHEY and CDR2 SVGEGT come from the germline V gene. The CDR3: CASSYGQGARTDTQYF. CDR3 nucleotides: TGTGCCAGCAGTTACGGCCAGGGGGCCCGCACAGATACGCAGTATTTT.

The chain carries TRBV6-5 and TRBJ2-1; possible D gene TRBD1, 5 bases. The CDR3 is made up of 12 amino acids. Germline-derived CDR1 and CDR2 are MNHEY and SVGAGI. V dropped 6 bases and J dropped 3 bases, with 6 bases sitting between them. Here the CDR3 reads CASRGRYNEQFF. The DNA of the CDR3 is TGTGCCAGCAGGGGGCGCTACAATGAGCAGTTCTTC.

This clone was recorded only once. The rearrangement links TRBV5-1 to TRBJ1-4; 7 nucleotides agree with TRBD1. This CDR3 has 16 residues. V lost 4 bases and J lost 0; bases outside the gene matches: 6. From germline, CDR1 is SGHRS and CDR2 YFSETQ. The chain's CDR3 is CASSAVQGATNEKLFF. CDR3 DNA: TGCGCCAGCAGCGCAGTGCAGGGGGCAACTAATGAAAAACTGTTTTTT.

The table lists this clone with a count of one. V gene TRBV20-1 combines with J gene TRBJ1-2, with no clear D. The CDR3 runs 11 residues. Germline CDR1 DFQATT, CDR2 SNEGSKA (reference sequence). The CDR3 bases are TGCAGCGCGGAGGGAAGGCAGGGCTACACCTTC. It translates to CSAEGRQGYTF.

V gene TRBV6-5 combines with J gene TRBJ2-7; 8 bases align to TRBD1. Germline V gene sequence: CDR1 MNHEY, CDR2 SVGAGI. This CDR3 region has 14 residues. V trimming: 5 bases; J trimming: 2 bases; junction bases outside the gene matches: 5. The CDR3: CASSRRQGPYEQYF. For the CDR3, the DNA is TGTGCCAGCAGTCGAAGACAGGGGCCCTACGAGCAGTACTTC.

This chain connects TRBV19 to TRBJ2-3; 7 nucleotides match TRBD2. The CDR3 is made up of 16 amino acids. V was clipped by 4 bases and J by 1 base; unmatched bases: 8. Germline V gene sequence: CDR1 LNHDA, CDR2 SQIVND (reference sequence). CDR3 sequence: CASSKGLAGGTDTQYF. For the CDR3, the DNA is TGTGCCAGTAGTAAAGGACTGGCGGGGGGCACAGATACGCAGTATTTT.

The V call is TRBV29-1, the J call TRBJ1-1, with D hard to call. Per germline, CDR1 SQVTM and CDR2 ANQGSEA. The CDR3 totals 14 residues. V lost 5 bases and J lost 4, with 17 bases in between. The CDR3 DNA sequence: TGCAGCGTTAAGGGAGGTGTAAGGGCCACTGAAGCTTTCTTT. Its translation is CSVKGGVRATEAFF. Supplemented by reference TRBV29-1 and TRBJ1-1, the full variable domain reads SAVISQKPSRDICQRGTSLTIQCQVDSQVTMMFWYRQQPGQSLTLIATANQGSEATYESGFVIDKFPISRPNLTFSTLTVSNMSPEDSSIYLCSVKGGVRATEAFFGQGTRLTVV.

This clone showed up just once. The rearrangement joins TRBV6-1 to TRBJ1-5; 10 bases align to TRBD1. The CDR3 runs 14 residues. Trimming cost V 1 base and J 6 bases; bases outside gene matches: 0. In germline, CDR1 is MNHNS, CDR2 SASEGT. The CDR3 sequence: CASSEGTGGQPQHF. The CDR3 DNA reads TGTGCCAGCAGTGAAGGGACAGGGGGTCAGCCCCAGCATTTT.

This clone was found once. The chain carries TRBV19 and TRBJ1-5; D possibly corresponds to TRBD1 (6 bases). The CDR3 has 11 amino acids. V was cut by 4 bases and J by 16 bases, with 14 bases left in between. The germline V gene encodes CDR1 LNHDA and CDR2 SQIVND (reference sequence). The CDR3 coding sequence is TGTGCCAGTAGTAAAACCGGGACACGACATTTT. This sequence encodes CASSKTGTRHF.

The gene calls are TRBV16 and TRBJ2-7; 12 bases align to TRBD2. V was pared by 4 bases and J by 6 bases, with 13 bases of the junction left unmatched. CDR1 is KGHSY, CDR2 FQNENV, per germline. The CDR3 loop spans 17 amino acids. CDR3 sequence: CASSPQLAGGLPSEQYF. The CDR3, as DNA: TGTGCCAGCAGCCCTCAGCTAGCGGGGGGGCTTCCGTCCGAGCAGTACTTC.

This chain joins TRBV6-2 or TRBV6-3 and TRBJ1-2; the match to TRBD1 covers 7 bases. J was trimmed by 8 bases and V by 5 bases; bases with no gene match: 8. The CDR3 is 13 amino acids. Per germline, CDR1 MNHEY and CDR2 SVGEGT. The CDR3: CASSPTGSGGYTF. Here the CDR3 DNA reads TGTGCCAGCAGTCCGACAGGGTCAGGCGGCTACACCTTC.

The chain combines TRBV19 with TRBJ1-5; TRBD1 matches at 7 bases. Trimming cost V 7 bases and J 3 bases; bases outside gene matches: 18. Germline CDR1 reads LNHDA; CDR2 reads SQIVND (reference sequence). This CDR3 is built from 18 residues. The CDR3 DNA follows: TGTGCCAGTATACGACGGACAGTCGGGACAGCCGACAATCAGCCCCAGCATTTT. Its protein product is CASIRRTVGTADNQPQHF.

This clone has only one observation. The rearrangement uses TRBV6-5 and TRBJ1-2; 7 bases agree with TRBD1. Germline lookup yields CDR1 MNHEY and CDR2 SVGAGI. The CDR3 contains 14 residues. V was pared by 7 bases and J by 5 bases, with 10 bases of the junction left unmatched. The DNA for the CDR3 is TGTGCCAGCACTCGAACAGGGGTTGGTTATGGCTACACCTTC. It is translated as CASTRTGVGYGYTF.

The CDR3 bases are TGTGCCAGCAGCCAAGAAAGGCTAGCGTTTGAGCAGTTCTTC. Encoded protein: CASSQERLAFEQFF. The chain uses TRBV3-1 (or the pseudogene TRBV3-2) and TRBJ2-1; D perhaps matches TRBD2 (6 bases). V dropped 0 bases and J dropped 9 bases, with 12 bases sitting between them. CDR1 is LGHDT, CDR2 YNNKEL, per germline (reference sequence). This CDR3 region has 14 residues.

The chain is built from TRBV12-3 or TRBV12-4 and TRBJ2-1; a possible D gene is TRBD1 (5 bases). V was cut by 7 bases and J by 4 bases, with 11 bases left in between. The CDR3 is made up of 13 amino acids. CDR3 nucleotide sequence: TGTGCCAGCACCTCCAGGGCTTACAATGAGCAGTTCTTC. It yields the protein CASTSRAYNEQFF.

V usage is TRBV7-9 and J usage is TRBJ1-2, with TRBD1 identical over 10 bases. This CDR3 is 16 amino acids long. Germline CDR1 is SEHNR and CDR2 is FQNEAQ (reference sequence). V was clipped by 5 bases and J by 4 bases; unmatched bases: 10. The CDR3 DNA reads as TGTGCCAGCAGCCACCGGGGGACAGGGGACCGCTATGGCTACACCTTC. Its protein is CASSHRGTGDRYGYTF.

The genes are TRBV10-3 and TRBJ1-2, with 9 bases lining up with TRBD1. V lost 3 bases, J lost 6 bases, and 5 bases stayed unmatched. CDR1 is ENHRY, CDR2 SYGVKD, per germline. The CDR3 has 14 amino acids. The DNA of the CDR3 is TGTGCCATCAGTGATGTAGGGACAGGGCATGGCTACACCTTC. This sequence encodes CAISDVGTGHGYTF.

The chain is built from TRBV7-2 and TRBJ1-4, with D perhaps TRBD1 (5 bases). The CDR3 consists of 14 residues. Trimming removed 5 bases from V and 7 bases from J, with 14 bases in between. Per germline, CDR1 SGHTA and CDR2 FQGNSA. CDR3 sequence reads: CASSLRQTAEKLFF. The DNA for the CDR3 is TGTGCCAGCAGCCTCCGACAGACGGCTGAAAAACTGTTTTTT.

The V call is TRBV16, the J call TRBJ1-5; 7 bases map to TRBD1. From germline, CDR1 is KGHSY and CDR2 FQNENV. Trimming took 0 bases from V and 4 from J; bases not matched to a gene: 3. The CDR3 runs 15 residues. The CDR3 here is CASSQSGGANQPQHF. For the CDR3, the DNA is TGTGCCAGCAGCCAATCAGGGGGCGCGAATCAGCCCCAGCATTTT.

V usage is TRBV5-1 and J usage is TRBJ1-2; D uncertain. Trimming took 0 bases from V and 8 from J, leaving 8 bases between them. CDR1 SGHRS and CDR2 YFSETQ come from the germline V gene. The CDR3 runs to 12 residues. The CDR3 DNA follows: TGCGCCAGCAGCTTGGCCCGTCAGGGCTACACCTTC. Translating gives CASSLARQGYTF.

The chain recombines TRBV7-9 with TRBJ2-7; tentatively, D is TRBD2 (5 bases). V lost 5 bases, J lost 5 bases, and 16 bases lay in between. Germline V gene lookup returns CDR1 SEHNR and CDR2 FQNEAQ (reference sequence). This CDR3 is 14 amino acids long. CDR3 region: CASSEGTASNEQYF. The CDR3 region has the DNA TGTGCCAGCAGCGAGGGTACCGCCTCAAACGAGCAGTACTTC.

The chain recombines TRBV5-4 with TRBJ1-2; TRBD1 matches 7 bases. V gave up 4 bases and J gave up 4 bases; unmatched junction bases: 4. CDR1 and CDR2 from the germline V gene are SGHNT and YYREEE (reference sequence). The CDR3 totals 13 residues. The CDR3 loop reads CASSADRVYGYTF. CDR3 DNA sequence: TGTGCCAGCAGCGCTGACAGGGTCTATGGCTACACCTTC. Full variable domain (remainder filled in from reference TRBV5-4 and TRBJ1-2): ETGVTQSPTHLIKTRGQQVTLRCSSQSGHNTVSWYQQALGQGPQFIFQYYREEENGRGNFPPRFSGLQFPNYSSELNVNALELDDSALYLCASSADRVYGYTFGSGTRLTVV.